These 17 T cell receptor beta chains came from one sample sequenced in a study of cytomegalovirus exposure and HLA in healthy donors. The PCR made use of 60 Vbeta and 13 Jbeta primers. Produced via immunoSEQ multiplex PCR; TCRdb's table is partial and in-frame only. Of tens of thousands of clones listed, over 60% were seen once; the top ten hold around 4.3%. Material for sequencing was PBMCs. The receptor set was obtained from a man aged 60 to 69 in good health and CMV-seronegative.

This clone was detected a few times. CDR3 sequence (DNA): TGTGCCAGCAGTTTGGTGGGCACTGAAAAACTGTTTTTT. Translating it yields CASSLVGTEKLFF. This rearrangement joins TRBV6-6 to TRBJ1-4, with unresolved D. The CDR3 consists of 13 residues. Germline V gene sequence: CDR1 MNHNY, CDR2 SVGAGI (reference sequence). Trimming pared 4 bases from V and 7 bases from J, leaving 10 bases between.

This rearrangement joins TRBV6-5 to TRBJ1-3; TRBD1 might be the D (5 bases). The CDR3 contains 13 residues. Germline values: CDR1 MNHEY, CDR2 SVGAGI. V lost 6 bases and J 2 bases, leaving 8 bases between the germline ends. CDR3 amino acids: CASRTTAGNTIYF. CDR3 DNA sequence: TGTGCCAGCAGGACGACAGCTGGAAACACCATATATTTT.

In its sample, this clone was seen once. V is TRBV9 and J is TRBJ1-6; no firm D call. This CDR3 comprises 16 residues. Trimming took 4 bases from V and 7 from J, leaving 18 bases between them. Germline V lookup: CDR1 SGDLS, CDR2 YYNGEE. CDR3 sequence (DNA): TGTGCCAGCAGCTCATTGACCGCCGCGGGGAATTCACCCCTCCACTTT. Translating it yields CASSSLTAAGNSPLHF.

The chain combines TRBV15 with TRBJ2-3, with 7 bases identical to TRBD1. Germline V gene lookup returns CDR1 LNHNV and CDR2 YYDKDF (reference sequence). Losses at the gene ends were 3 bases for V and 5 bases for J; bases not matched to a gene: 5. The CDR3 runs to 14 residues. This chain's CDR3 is CATSSGQEEDTQYF. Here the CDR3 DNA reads TGTGCCACCAGCAGCGGACAGGAGGAAGATACGCAGTATTTT.

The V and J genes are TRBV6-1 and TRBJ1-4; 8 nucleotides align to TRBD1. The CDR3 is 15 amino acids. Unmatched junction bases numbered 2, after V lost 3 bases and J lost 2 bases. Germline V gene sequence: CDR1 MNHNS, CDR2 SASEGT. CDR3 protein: CASSDRGLTNEKLFF. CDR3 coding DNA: TGTGCCAGCAGTGACAGGGGGCTCACTAATGAAAAACTGTTTTTT.

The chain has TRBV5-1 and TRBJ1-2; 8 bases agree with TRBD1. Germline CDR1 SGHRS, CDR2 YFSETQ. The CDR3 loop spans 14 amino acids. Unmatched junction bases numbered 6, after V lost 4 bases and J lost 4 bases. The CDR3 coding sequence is TGCGCCAGCAGCCCGGGACAGGCCTCCTATGGCTACACCTTC. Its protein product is CASSPGQASYGYTF.

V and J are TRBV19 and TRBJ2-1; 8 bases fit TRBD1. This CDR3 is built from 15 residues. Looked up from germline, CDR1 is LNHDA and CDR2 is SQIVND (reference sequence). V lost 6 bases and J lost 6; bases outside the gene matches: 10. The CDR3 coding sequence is TGTGCCAGTAGACCAGGGGCAGGGGGCCTCAATGAGCAGTTCTTC. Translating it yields CASRPGAGGLNEQFF.

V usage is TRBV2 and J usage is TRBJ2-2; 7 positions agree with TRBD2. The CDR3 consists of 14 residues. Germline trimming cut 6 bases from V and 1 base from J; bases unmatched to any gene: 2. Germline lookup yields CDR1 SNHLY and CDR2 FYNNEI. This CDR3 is CASSGGRNTGELFF. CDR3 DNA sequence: TGTGCCAGCAGCGGGGGGAGGAACACCGGGGAGCTGTTTTTT.

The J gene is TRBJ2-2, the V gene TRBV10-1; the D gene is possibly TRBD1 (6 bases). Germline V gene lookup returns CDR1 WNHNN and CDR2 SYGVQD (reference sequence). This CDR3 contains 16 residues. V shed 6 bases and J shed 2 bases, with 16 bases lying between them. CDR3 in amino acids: CASSVYRVPNTGELFF. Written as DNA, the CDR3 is TGCGCCAGCAGCGTATACAGGGTCCCAAACACCGGGGAGCTGTTTTTT.

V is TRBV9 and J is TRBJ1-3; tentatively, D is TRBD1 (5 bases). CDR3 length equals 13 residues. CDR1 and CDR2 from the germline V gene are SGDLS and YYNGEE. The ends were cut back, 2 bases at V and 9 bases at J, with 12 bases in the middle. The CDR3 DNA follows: TGTGCCAGCAGCGTCGGCGGCGGGGGCACCATATATTTT. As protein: CASSVGGGGTIYF.

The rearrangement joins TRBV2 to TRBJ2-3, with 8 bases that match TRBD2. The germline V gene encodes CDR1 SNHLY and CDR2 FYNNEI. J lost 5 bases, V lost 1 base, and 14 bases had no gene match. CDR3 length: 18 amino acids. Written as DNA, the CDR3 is TGTGCCAGCAGTGAAGGACTCCTTCGGGGGGGCCGGGGAGATACGCAGTATTTT. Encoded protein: CASSEGLLRGGRGDTQYF.

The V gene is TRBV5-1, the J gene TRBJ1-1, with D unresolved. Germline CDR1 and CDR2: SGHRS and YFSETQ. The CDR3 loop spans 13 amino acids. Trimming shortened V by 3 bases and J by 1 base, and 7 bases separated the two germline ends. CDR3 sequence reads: CASSSPGNTEAFF. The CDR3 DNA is TGCGCCAGCAGCTCCCCGGGGAACACTGAAGCTTTCTTT.

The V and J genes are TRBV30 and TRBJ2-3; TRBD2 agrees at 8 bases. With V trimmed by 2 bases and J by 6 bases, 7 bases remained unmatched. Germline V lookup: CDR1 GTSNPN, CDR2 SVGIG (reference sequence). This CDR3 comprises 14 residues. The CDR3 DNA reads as TGTGCCTGGAGTAAGGGCGGGGGGTCGGATACGCAGTATTTT. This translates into CAWSKGGGSDTQYF.

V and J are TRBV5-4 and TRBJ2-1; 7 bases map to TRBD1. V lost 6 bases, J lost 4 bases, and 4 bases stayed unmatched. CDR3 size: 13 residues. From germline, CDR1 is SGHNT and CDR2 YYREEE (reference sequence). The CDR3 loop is CASTQGQYNEQFF. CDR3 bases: TGTGCCAGCACCCAGGGACAGTACAATGAGCAGTTCTTC.

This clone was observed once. In DNA, the CDR3 is TGTGCCAGCAGGGCCCACGGGGACACCCCGAGGAATGGCTACACCTTC. It codes for CASRAHGDTPRNGYTF. This chain connects TRBV6-6 to TRBJ1-2; a possible D gene is TRBD1 (6 bases). Germline V gives CDR1 MNHNY, CDR2 SVGAGI (reference sequence). The CDR3 is made up of 16 amino acids. Trimming cost V 6 bases and J 6 bases, with 23 bases left between them.

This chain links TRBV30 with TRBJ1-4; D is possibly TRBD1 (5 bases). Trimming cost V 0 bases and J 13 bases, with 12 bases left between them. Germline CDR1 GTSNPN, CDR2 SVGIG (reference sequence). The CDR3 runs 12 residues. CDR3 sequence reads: CAWSVRGLGLFF. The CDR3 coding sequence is TGTGCCTGGAGTGTAAGGGGACTTGGACTGTTTTTT. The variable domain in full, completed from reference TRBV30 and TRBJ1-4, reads SQTIHQWPATLVQPVGSPLSLECTVEGTSNPNLYWYRQAAGRGLQLLFYSVGIGQISSEVPQNLSASRPQDRQFILSSKKLLLSDSGFYLCAWSVRGLGLFFGSGTQLSVL.

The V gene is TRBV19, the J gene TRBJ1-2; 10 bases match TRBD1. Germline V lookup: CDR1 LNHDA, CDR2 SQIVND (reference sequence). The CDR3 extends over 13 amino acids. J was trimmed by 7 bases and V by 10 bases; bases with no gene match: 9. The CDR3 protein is CATTKDRGIGYTF. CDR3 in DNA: TGTGCCACCACGAAGGACAGGGGGATTGGCTACACCTTC.